This TCR beta chain was retrieved from a study of OX40 agonist ivuxolimab in advanced cancers. Broadly, across the study: Ivuxolimab, which targeted the costimulatory receptor OX40 (CD134), was an agonistic, fully human IgG2 monoclonal antibody. The monotherapy dose-escalation portion (N ≈ 52 patients) of the phase I ivuxolimab trial is reported in the paper. Intravenous ivuxolimab was administered to patients every 2 weeks at six dose levels: 0.01, 0.1, 0.3, 1.5, 3 and 10 mg/kg. Patients were allowed to have had prior anti-PD-1, anti-PD-L1 or anti-CTLA-4 therapy, and around two fifths of the dose-escalation patients had been treated with checkpoint inhibitors. Peripheral TCRbeta sequencing aimed to test whether ivuxolimab altered TCR sequence diversity and caused clonal T-cell expansion. The dose-escalation cohort was 82.7% male with a mean age of approximately 59 years, ranging from roughly 20 to 80. Of the roughly 51 patients in dose escalation, about 20 had hepatocellular carcinoma, about 15 had melanoma, 9 had renal cell carcinoma and 9 had head and neck cancer. Three dose-escalation patients achieved partial responses, one with hepatocellular carcinoma and two with cutaneous melanoma. The paper as a whole reports these results and caveats: At doses of 0.1 to 3.0 mg/kg, clonal expansion of both CD4+ and CD8+ blood T cells was observed from baseline to week 6. Which antigens the clonally expanded peripheral T cells were specific for was not determined. After ivuxolimab, more expanded clones were found on average in CD8+ T cells than in CD4+ T cells. In the 0.1-3.0 mg/kg groups, partial responders had among the lowest normalized peripheral clonal expansion, particularly in CD8+ T cells. Low levels of normalized T-cell clonal expansion were also shown by some nonresponding patients.

V was cut back by 7 bases and J by 4 bases, leaving a gap of 13 bases between them. The CDR3 runs 13 residues from the cysteine to the phenylalanine. The CDR3 DNA has 39 bases and is translated from base 1. The germline V gene provides CDR1 SGHTA and CDR2 FQGNSA. As for this clone: This clone's antigen is unknown. No clone much larger than this one lies a single base away; base qualities are absent.

To sequence the TCRbeta CDR3 region, genomic DNA was isolated from the sorted cells. The immunoSEQ Assay was used for sequencing of TCRbeta CDR3 regions. In its TCRdb copy, this immuneACCESS table keeps in-frame sequences only and misses some clones. Where compared with another copy, unresolved V genes explain less than half of these, and the others have no known cause. Present in this sample are tens of thousands of clones, approximately 86% of which were seen just once. Approximately 15% of the sample rests with the top ten. Patients with a history of autoimmune disease or receiving systemic immunosuppression were excluded from the trial. Peripheral blood for TCR sequencing was drawn from every dose cohort at baseline, at cycle 4 day 1 and at cycle 7 day 1. Samples were obtained from an open-label, multicenter, first-in-human phase I dose-escalation trial of ivuxolimab. The trial enrolled adults with locally advanced or metastatic head and neck squamous cell, hepatocellular, melanoma or renal cell carcinoma. Before TCR sequencing, CD4+ T cells and CD8+ T cells from peripheral blood were sorted into separate populations.

Source: CD4+ or CD8+ T cells sorted from blood, taken in a trial of the OX40 agonist ivuxolimab. This clonotype was obtained from an adult with an advanced solid tumor such as melanoma, head and neck, liver or kidney cancer. The chain employs TRBV7-2 and TRBJ1-2, and the D gene may be TRBD1, 6 bases matching. The CDR3 region: CASTVGAAYGYTF. The DNA reads TGTGCCAGCACCGTGGGGGCGGCCTATGGCTACACCTTC.